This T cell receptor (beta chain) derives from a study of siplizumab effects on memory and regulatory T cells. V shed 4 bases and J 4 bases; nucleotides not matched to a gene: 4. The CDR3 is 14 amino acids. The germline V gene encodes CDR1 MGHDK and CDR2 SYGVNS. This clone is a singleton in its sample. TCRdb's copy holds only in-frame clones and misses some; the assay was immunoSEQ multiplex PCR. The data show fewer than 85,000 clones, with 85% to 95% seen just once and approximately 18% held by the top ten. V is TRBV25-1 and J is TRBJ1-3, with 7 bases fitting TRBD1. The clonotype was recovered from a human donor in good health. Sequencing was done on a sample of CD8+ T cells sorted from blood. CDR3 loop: CASSVQGTGNTIYF. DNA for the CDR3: TGTGCCAGCAGTGTACAGGGGACAGGAAACACCATATATTTT.